Listed below are T cell receptor beta chains from one sample, sequenced in a study of cytotoxic CD8 clonotypes in ibrutinib-treated CLL. Libraries were prepared by immunoSEQ multiplex PCR; TCRdb keeps only in-frame clonotypes and omits some of them. The data contain 150,000 or so clones, around three quarters of them singletons. The sample here was PBMCs, taken after 12 months of ibrutinib treatment. These receptors all come from a human donor with chronic lymphocytic leukemia. Both conserved end residues are part of each CDR3. The D gene is left open where the match is weak. Size values are once, few and many counts, or a class for expanded clones, and some rows have none.

D gene: -
clone size: -
J gene: TRBJ1-4
V gene: TRBV27
CDR3 length: 18
CDR3 protein: CASSPRNIWGRGDEKLFF
CDR3 DNA: TGTGCCAGCAGTCCGCGAAACATTTGGGGACGGGGGGATGAAAAACTGTTTTTT

D gene: -
clone size: -
J gene: TRBJ2-1
V gene: TRBV29-1
CDR3 length: 11
CDR3 protein: CSVDGGNEQFF
CDR3 DNA: TGCAGCGTTGATGGGGGAAATGAGCAGTTCTTC

D gene: TRBD2
clone size: once
J gene: TRBJ2-3
V gene: TRBV7-2
CDR3 length: 17
CDR3 protein: CASSLGRDSGGTDTQYF
CDR3 DNA: TGTGCCAGCAGCTTGGGACGGGATAGCGGGGGGACAGATACGCAGTATTTT

D gene: -
clone size: -
J gene: TRBJ1-2
V gene: TRBV6-5
CDR3 length: 13
CDR3 protein: CASSYSSGNGYTF
CDR3 DNA: TGTGCCAGCAGTTACTCGTCTGGGAATGGCTACACCTTC

D gene: TRBD1
clone size: few
J gene: TRBJ1-2
V gene: TRBV29-1
CDR3 length: 11
CDR3 protein: CSVGTGGGYTF
CDR3 DNA: TGCAGCGTGGGGACAGGGGGTGGCTACACCTTC

D gene: -
clone size: -
J gene: TRBJ2-1
V gene: TRBV30
CDR3 length: 11
CDR3 protein: CAWSNNNEQFF
CDR3 DNA: TGTGCCTGGAGTAACAATAATGAGCAGTTCTTC

D gene: TRBD2
clone size: -
J gene: TRBJ2-1
V gene: TRBV15
CDR3 length: 19
CDR3 protein: CATSRDSSSGRAFLYEQFF
CDR3 DNA: TGTGCCACCAGCAGAGATAGTTCGAGCGGGAGGGCCTTTCTCTATGAGCAGTTCTTC

D gene: -
clone size: -
J gene: TRBJ2-3
V gene: TRBV6-6
CDR3 length: 14
CDR3 protein: CASSKGTIADTQYF
CDR3 DNA: TGTGCCAGCAGTAAAGGGACGATCGCAGATACGCAGTATTTT

D gene: -
clone size: -
J gene: TRBJ2-7
V gene: TRBV5-1
CDR3 length: 14
CDR3 protein: CASSWDSNSYEQYF
CDR3 DNA: TGCGCCAGCAGCTGGGACTCAAACTCCTACGAGCAGTACTTC

D gene: -
clone size: -
J gene: TRBJ1-4
V gene: TRBV6-1
CDR3 length: 13
CDR3 protein: CASSKTGPEKLFF
CDR3 DNA: TGTGCCAGCAGTAAGACAGGACCTGAAAAACTGTTTTTT

D gene: -
clone size: -
J gene: TRBJ2-1
V gene: TRBV2
CDR3 length: 15
CDR3 protein: CASSVDLGGHNEQFF
CDR3 DNA: TGTGCCAGCAGTGTTGATCTGGGTGGCCACAATGAGCAGTTCTTC

D gene: -
clone size: -
J gene: TRBJ2-2
V gene: TRBV7-9
CDR3 length: 15
CDR3 protein: CASSPREQNTGELFF
CDR3 DNA: TGTGCCAGCAGCCCGAGGGAGCAAAACACCGGGGAGCTGTTTTTT

D gene: -
clone size: -
J gene: TRBJ1-2
V gene: TRBV19
CDR3 length: 16
CDR3 protein: CASSMMGVGAIYGYTF
CDR3 DNA: TGTGCCAGTAGTATGATGGGGGTAGGCGCGATTTATGGCTACACCTTC

D gene: -
clone size: -
J gene: TRBJ1-2
V gene: TRBV6-5
CDR3 length: 15
CDR3 protein: CASSRLPGVSYGYTF
CDR3 DNA: TGTGCCAGCAGCCGCCTTCCAGGGGTTAGCTATGGCTACACCTTC

D gene: TRBD1
clone size: -
J gene: TRBJ2-7
V gene: TRBV6-5
CDR3 length: 15
CDR3 protein: CASSYSGTGSYEQYF
CDR3 DNA: TGTGCCAGCAGTTACTCCGGGACAGGCTCCTACGAGCAGTACTTC

D gene: -
clone size: -
J gene: TRBJ1-1
V gene: TRBV19
CDR3 length: 12
CDR3 protein: CASSVGQNEAFF
CDR3 DNA: TGTGCCAGTAGTGTCGGACAGAATGAAGCTTTCTTT

D gene: TRBD2
clone size: -
J gene: TRBJ2-3
V gene: TRBV28
CDR3 length: 17
CDR3 protein: CASSFAWTSGRTDTQYF
CDR3 DNA: TGTGCCAGCAGTTTTGCCTGGACTAGCGGGAGAACAGATACGCAGTATTTT